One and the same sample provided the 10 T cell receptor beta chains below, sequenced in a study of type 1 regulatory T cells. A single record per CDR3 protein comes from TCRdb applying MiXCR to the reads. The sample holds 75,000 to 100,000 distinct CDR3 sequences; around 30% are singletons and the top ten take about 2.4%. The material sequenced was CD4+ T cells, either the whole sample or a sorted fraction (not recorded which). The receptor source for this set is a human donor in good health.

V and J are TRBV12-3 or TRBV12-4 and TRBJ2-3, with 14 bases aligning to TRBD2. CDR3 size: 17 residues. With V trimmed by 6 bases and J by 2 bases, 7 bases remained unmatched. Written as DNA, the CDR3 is TGTGCCAGCAGCTCTGGGGGACTAGCGGGAGTCACAGATACGCAGTATTTT. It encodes CASSSGGLAGVTDTQYF.

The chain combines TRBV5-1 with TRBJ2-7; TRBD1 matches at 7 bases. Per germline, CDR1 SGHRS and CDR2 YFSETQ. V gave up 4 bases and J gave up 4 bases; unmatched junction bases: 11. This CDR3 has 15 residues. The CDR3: CASSGPGQTPYEQYF. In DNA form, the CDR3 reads TGCGCCAGCAGCGGACCGGGACAGACACCTTACGAGCAGTACTTC.

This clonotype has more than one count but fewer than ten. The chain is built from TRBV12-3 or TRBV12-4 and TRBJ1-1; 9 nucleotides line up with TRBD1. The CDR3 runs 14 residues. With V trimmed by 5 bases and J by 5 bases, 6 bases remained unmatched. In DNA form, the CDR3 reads TGTGCCAGCAGTAGGACAGGGGCGGGAACTGAAGCTTTCTTT. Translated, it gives CASSRTGAGTEAFF.

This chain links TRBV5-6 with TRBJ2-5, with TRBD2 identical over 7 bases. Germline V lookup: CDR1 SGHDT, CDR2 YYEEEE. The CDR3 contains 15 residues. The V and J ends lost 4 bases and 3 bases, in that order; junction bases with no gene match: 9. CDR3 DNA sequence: TGTGCCAGCAGCGGCCTGCAGGCGGGAGAAGAGACCCAGTACTTC. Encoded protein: CASSGLQAGEETQYF.

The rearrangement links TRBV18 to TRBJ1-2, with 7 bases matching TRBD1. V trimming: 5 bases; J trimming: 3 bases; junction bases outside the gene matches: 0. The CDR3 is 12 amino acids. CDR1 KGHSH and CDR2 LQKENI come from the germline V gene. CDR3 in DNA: TGTGCCAGCTCAACAGGGGACTATGGCTACACCTTC. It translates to CASSTGDYGYTF.

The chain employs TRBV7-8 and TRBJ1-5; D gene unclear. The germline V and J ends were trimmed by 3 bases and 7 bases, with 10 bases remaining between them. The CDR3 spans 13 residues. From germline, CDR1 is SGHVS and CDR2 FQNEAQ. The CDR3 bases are TGTGCCAGCAGCTTTCGAAGCGACCAGCCCCAGCATTTT. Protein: CASSFRSDQPQHF.

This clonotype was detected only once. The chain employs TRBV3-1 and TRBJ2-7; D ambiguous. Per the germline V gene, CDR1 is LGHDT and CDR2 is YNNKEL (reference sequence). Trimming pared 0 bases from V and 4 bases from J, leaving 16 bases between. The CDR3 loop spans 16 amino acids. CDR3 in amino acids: CASSQDLPEPRYEQYF. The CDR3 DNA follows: TGTGCCAGCAGCCAAGATCTACCGGAGCCTAGGTACGAGCAGTACTTC.

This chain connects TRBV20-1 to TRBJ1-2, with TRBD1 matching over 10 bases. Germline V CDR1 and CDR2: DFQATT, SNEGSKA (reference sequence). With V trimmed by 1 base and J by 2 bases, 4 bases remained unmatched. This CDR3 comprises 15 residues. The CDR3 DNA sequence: TGCAGTGCTAGAGTTAGGACAGGGGGAAACTATGGCTACACCTTC. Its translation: CSARVRTGGNYGYTF.

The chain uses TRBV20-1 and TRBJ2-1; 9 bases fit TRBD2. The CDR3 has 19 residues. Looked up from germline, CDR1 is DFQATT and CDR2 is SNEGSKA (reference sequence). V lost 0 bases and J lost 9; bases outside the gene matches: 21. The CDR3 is CSARDTQRTRSGSLGEQFF. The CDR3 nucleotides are TGCAGTGCTAGAGATACTCAGCGGACCCGTAGCGGGAGCCTCGGTGAGCAGTTCTTC.

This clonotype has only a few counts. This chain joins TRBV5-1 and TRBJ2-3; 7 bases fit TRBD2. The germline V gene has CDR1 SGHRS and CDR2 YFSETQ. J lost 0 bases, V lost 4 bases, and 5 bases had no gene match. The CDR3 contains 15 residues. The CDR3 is CASSPQRGSTDTQYF. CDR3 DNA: TGCGCCAGCAGCCCCCAGCGGGGAAGCACAGATACGCAGTATTTT.